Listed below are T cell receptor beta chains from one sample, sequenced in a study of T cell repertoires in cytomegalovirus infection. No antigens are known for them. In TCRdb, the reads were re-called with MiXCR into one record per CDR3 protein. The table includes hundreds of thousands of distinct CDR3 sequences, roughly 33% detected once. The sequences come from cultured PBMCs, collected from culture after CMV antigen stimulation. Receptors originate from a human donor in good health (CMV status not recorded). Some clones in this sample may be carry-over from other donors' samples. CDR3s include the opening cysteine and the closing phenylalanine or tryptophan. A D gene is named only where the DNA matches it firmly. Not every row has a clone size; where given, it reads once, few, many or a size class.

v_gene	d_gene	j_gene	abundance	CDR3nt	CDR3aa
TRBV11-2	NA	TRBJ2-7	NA	TGTGCCAGCAGCTCCGAGCCTGGCCGAGCCTACGAGCAGTACTTC	CASSSEPGRAYEQYF
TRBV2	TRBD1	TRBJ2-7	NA	TGTGCCAGCGGGTACCGGGACAGGGTCGGTGAGCAGTACTTC	CASGYRDRVGEQYF
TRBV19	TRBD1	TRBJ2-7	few	TGTGCCAGTAGTTCCCGGGACAGGCGCTACGAGCAGTACTTC	CASSSRDRRYEQYF
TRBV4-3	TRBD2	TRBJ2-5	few	TGCGCCAGCAGCCAATCCGCGTCAGAAGCGGGACCTCAAGAGACCCAGTACTTC	CASSQSASEAGPQETQYF
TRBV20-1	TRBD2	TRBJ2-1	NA	TGCAGTGCTTCGACTAGCGGGGGGCTGAATGAGCAGTTCTTC	CSASTSGGLNEQFF
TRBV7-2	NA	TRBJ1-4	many	TGTGCCAGCAGCGCGAGCCGTGAAAAACTGTTTTTT	CASSASREKLFF
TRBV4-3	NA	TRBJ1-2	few	TGCGCCAGCAGCCAAGAAGGATGGGGTTCATCCGACTACACCTTC	CASSQEGWGSSDYTF
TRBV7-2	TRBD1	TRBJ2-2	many	TGTGCCAGCAGCCCACAGGGGTTAGGCAACACCGGGGAGCTGTTTTTT	CASSPQGLGNTGELFF
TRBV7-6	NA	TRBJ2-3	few	TGTGCCAGCAGCCTGCCGGGACTCGATGGGGATACGCAGTATTTT	CASSLPGLDGDTQYF
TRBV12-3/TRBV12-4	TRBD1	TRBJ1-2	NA	TGTGCCAGCAGTCCTAGACAGGGCCGAGCTAACTATGGCTACACCTTC	CASSPRQGRANYGYTF
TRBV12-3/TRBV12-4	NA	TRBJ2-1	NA	TGTGCCAGCAGTGGGGGATGGAGGGGATATGAGCAGTTCTTC	CASSGGWRGYEQFF
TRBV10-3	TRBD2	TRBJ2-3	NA	TGTGCCATCAGTGTATCAGGAGCGGGGGTAAATACGCAGTATTTT	CAISVSGAGVNTQYF
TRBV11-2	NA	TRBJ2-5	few	TGTGCCAGCAGCGCGGGACCGGAGACCCAGTACTTC	CASSAGPETQYF
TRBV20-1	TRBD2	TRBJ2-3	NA	TGCAGTGGCCATTCTAGCGGGGGCACAGATACGCAGTATTTT	CSGHSSGGTDTQYF
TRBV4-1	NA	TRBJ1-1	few	TGCGCCAGTACCGGGCCCCTCAGGCGCACTGAAGCTTTCTTT	CASTGPLRRTEAFF
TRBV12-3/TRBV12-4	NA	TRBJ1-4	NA	TGTGCCAGCAGTTCCCCGGGCCTATCGGGTGAAAAACTGTTTTTT	CASSSPGLSGEKLFF
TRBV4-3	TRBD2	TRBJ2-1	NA	TGCGCCAGCAGCCAAGGTGGCCCAAGACTAGCGGAATTAGACAATGAGCAGTTCTTC	CASSQGGPRLAELDNEQFF
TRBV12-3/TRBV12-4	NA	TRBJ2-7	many	TGTGCCAGCAGCTTAGGGAACGAGCAGTACTTC	CASSLGNEQYF
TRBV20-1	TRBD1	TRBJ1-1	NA	TGCAGTGCTTCCGACAGGGACACTGAAGCTTTCTTT	CSASDRDTEAFF
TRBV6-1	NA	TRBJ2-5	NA	TGTGCCAGCAGTGAAGCGGGAACAGACCGGGAGACCCAGTACTTC	CASSEAGTDRETQYF
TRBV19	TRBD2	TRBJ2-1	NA	TGTGCCAGTAGTATGATCGCTGGGGTGTTAGCGGGAAGGTTGGACAATGAGCAGTTCTTC	CASSMIAGVLAGRLDNEQFF
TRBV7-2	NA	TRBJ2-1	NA	TGTGCCAGCAGCCCCCTAATAAGGGGCTCATCTGAGCAGTTCTTC	CASSPLIRGSSEQFF
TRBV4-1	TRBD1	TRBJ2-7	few	TGTGCCAGCAGCCAAGAAGGGACAGGGGGCTCCTACGAGCAGTACTTC	CASSQEGTGGSYEQYF
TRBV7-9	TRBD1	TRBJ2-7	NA	TGTGCCAGCAGCTTAGCGAGGGCCCGGGACAGGGTCTACGAGCAGTACTTC	CASSLARARDRVYEQYF
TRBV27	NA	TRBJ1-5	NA	TGTGCCAGCAGTTTATTATGGGATGGGGTCCGCAATCAGCCCCAGCATTTT	CASSLLWDGVRNQPQHF
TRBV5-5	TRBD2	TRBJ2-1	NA	TGTGCCAGCAGCTTGGGGACTAGCGGGGGGGCCCGGCAGTTCTTC	CASSLGTSGGARQFF
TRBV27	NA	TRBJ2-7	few	TGTGCCAGCAGTTTATCGGCGGGGGCGGTCGAGCAGTACTTC	CASSLSAGAVEQYF
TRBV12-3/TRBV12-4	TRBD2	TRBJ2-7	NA	TGTGCCAGCACCTATAGCGGGAGGGCCTCCGAGCAGTACTTC	CASTYSGRASEQYF
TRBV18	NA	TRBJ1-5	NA	TGTGCCAGCTCACCCGACGGGACGACGTATCAGCCCCAGCATTTT	CASSPDGTTYQPQHF
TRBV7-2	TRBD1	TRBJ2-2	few	TGTGCCAGCAGCGATCGACAGGGCCACGCGAACACCGGGGAGCTGTTTTTT	CASSDRQGHANTGELFF
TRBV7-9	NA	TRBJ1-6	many	TGTGCCAGCAGCTCTAGGACAGTCTATAATTCACCCCTCCACTTT	CASSSRTVYNSPLHF
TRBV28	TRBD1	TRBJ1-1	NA	TGTGCCAGCAGTTCACCGGGACAGAAGAACACTGAAGCTTTCTTT	CASSSPGQKNTEAFF
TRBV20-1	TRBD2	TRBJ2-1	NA	TGCAGTGCTAGAAGCGGGAGAGAGCAGTTCTTC	CSARSGREQFF
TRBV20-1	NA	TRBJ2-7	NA	TGCAGTGCTAGGGGTCGGGTCGACGAGCAGTACTTC	CSARGRVDEQYF
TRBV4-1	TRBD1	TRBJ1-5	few	TGCGCCAGCAGCCAGCCGGACAGGAATCAGCCCCAGCATTTT	CASSQPDRNQPQHF
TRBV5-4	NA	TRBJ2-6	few	TGTGCCAGCAGCGCCCACTCTGGGGCCAACGTCCTGACTTTC	CASSAHSGANVLTF
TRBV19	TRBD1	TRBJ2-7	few	TGTGCCAGTAGTGACAGGGGTGATCGCGAGCAGTACTTC	CASSDRGDREQYF
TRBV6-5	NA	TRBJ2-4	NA	TGTGCCAGCAGCACCGACGCGGCCTCCAAAAACATTCAGTACTTC	CASSTDAASKNIQYF
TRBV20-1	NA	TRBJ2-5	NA	TGCAGTGCCCTGAGCGACGGCATGGAAGAGACCCAGTACTTC	CSALSDGMEETQYF
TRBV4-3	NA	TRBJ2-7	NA	TGCGCCAGCAGCCCAGGAAAAAAGAACTCCTACGAGCAGTACTTC	CASSPGKKNSYEQYF
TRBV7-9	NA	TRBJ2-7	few	TGTGCCAGCACCCTCGAAGGTTCCTACGAGCAGTACTTC	CASTLEGSYEQYF
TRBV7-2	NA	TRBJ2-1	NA	TGTGCCAGCAGCATGCGCTCCTACAATGAGCAGTTCTTC	CASSMRSYNEQFF
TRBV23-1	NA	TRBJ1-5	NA	TGCGCCACCATACCGCTTCAAAGGCTCAGCAATCAGCCCCAGCATTTT	CATIPLQRLSNQPQHF
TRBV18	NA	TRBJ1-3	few	TGTGCCAGCCGCGAATTTATTCCGGGACCACTCTCTGGAAACACCATATATTTT	CASREFIPGPLSGNTIYF
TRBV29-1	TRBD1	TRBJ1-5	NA	TGCAGCGTTTCGACAGGGCAAAATCAGCCCCAGCATTTT	CSVSTGQNQPQHF
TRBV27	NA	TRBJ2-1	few	TGTGCCAGCAGTTTATCCCGGGACAACCCATACAATGAGCAGTTCTTC	CASSLSRDNPYNEQFF
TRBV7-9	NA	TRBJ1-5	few	TGTGCCAGCAGCGGGGACGGCCGCCAGCATTTT	CASSGDGRQHF
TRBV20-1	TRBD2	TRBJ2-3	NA	TGCAGTGCTATAAGTGCCGATAGCGGGGACACAGATACGCAGTATTTT	CSAISADSGDTDTQYF
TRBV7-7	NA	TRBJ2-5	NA	TGTGCCAGCAGCTTAGCGTTCGCTAGCACGGAGACCCAGTACTTC	CASSLAFASTETQYF
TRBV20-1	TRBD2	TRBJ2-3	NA	TGCAGTGCTAGGGCCTTTAGCGGGAGGCCTAGCACAGATACGCAGTATTTT	CSARAFSGRPSTDTQYF
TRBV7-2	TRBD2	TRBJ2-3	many	TGTGCCAGCAGCTGGAGAAGGACTAGAAGTTCAGATACGCAGTATTTT	CASSWRRTRSSDTQYF
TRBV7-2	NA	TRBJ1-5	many	TGTGCCAGCAGCTTAGTTCGCCCCGCCGGTGGGGACCGCAAGAACCTCAATCAGCCCCAGCATTTT	CASSLVRPAGGDRKNLNQPQHF
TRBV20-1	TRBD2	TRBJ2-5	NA	TGCAGTGCTAGAAGCGGGACGTACCAAGAGACCCAGTACTTC	CSARSGTYQETQYF
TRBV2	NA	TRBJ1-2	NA	TGTGCCAGCATCAGATCGGGCCTTGACTATGGCTACACCTTC	CASIRSGLDYGYTF